Below are 4 T cell receptor beta chains sequenced from a single sample in a study of T cell repertoires and HLA-DP antigens. These TCRs are of unknown antigen specificity. The method was immunoSEQ multiplex PCR; TCRdb's version includes in-frame clones alone and lacks a portion of them. The data show around 100,000 clones, nearly 95% seen once. Source material: CD4+ T cells from PBMCs. These TCRs come from a woman between 18 and 30 years old in good health and CMV-seronegative.

The chain recombines TRBV9 with TRBJ2-7, with D unresolved. CDR1 SGDLS and CDR2 YYNGEE come from the germline V gene. V lost 0 bases and J lost 2, with 9 bases in between. CDR3 length equals 14 residues. The CDR3 sequence is CASSVGPQAYEQYF. CDR3 DNA sequence: TGTGCCAGCAGCGTAGGACCACAAGCCTACGAGCAGTACTTC.

The V gene is TRBV4-2, the J gene TRBJ2-5, with 13 bases that match TRBD2. In germline, CDR1 is LGHNA, CDR2 YNFKEQ. Trimming cost V 3 bases and J 5 bases; bases outside gene matches: 6. CDR3 size: 16 residues. The CDR3 DNA reads TGTGCCAGCAGCCAGGGGGGACTAGCGGGGTGGGAGACCCAGTACTTC. Its protein is CASSQGGLAGWETQYF.

This chain joins TRBV15 and TRBJ2-6; a possible D gene is TRBD1 (6 bases). CDR1 and CDR2 (germline): LNHNV, YYDKDF (reference sequence). This CDR3 is 19 amino acids long. V was clipped by 0 bases and J by 0 bases, with 15 bases between them. CDR3 loop: CATSRDSGTPDSGANVLTF. In DNA, the CDR3 is TGTGCCACCAGCAGAGATTCCGGGACACCTGACTCTGGGGCCAACGTCCTGACTTTC.

The DNA for the CDR3 is TGTGCCAGCAGTAGCCGGGACAGCTACACCGGGGAGCTGTTTTTT. Translation: CASSSRDSYTGELFF. The chain employs TRBV6-1 and TRBJ2-2, with 7 nucleotides matching TRBD1. Germline V lookup: CDR1 MNHNS, CDR2 SASEGT. V lost 5 bases to trimming and J lost 3 bases; unmatched junction nucleotides: 6. The CDR3 loop spans 15 amino acids.